This T cell receptor (beta chain) originates from a study of cytomegalovirus exposure and HLA in healthy donors. This CDR3 has 15 amino acids. With 2 bases removed from V and 6 bases from J, the gap between germline ends came to 16 bases. Germline CDR1 and CDR2: MRHNA and SNTAGT. A note on this clone: The antigen remains undetermined.

General observations from the study: It was taken for granted in presence/absence analyses that sequencing depth across donors was roughly uniform. When analyzed later, a missense DCLRE1C variant was found to be linked to TCR beta V- and J-gene trimming.

Researchers ran the PCR with 60 Vbeta and 13 Jbeta primers. The method was immunoSEQ multiplex PCR; TCRdb's version includes in-frame clones alone and lacks a portion of them. The sample includes about 130,000 clones, 74% seen only once; the top ten take less than 5%. Sequenced: PBMCs. The chain employs TRBV6-4 and TRBJ1-2; TRBD1 might be the D (5 bases). The origin of this receptor is a woman aged 45-65 years in good health and CMV-seropositive. CDR3 nucleotide sequence: TGTGCCAGCAGTGACGGCAGGGACCCGGGGGATGGCTACACCTTC. The encoded protein is CASSDGRDPGDGYTF.